What follows are 5 T cell receptor beta chains derived from one specimen sequenced in a study of T cell responses to AZD1222 COVID-19 vaccine. Data came from immunoSEQ multiplex PCR; TCRdb stores just in-frame clones and leaves some out. The top ten clones hold 0.9% to 1.2% of a sample with 150,000 or so clones, under 95% of them seen once. The sequences come from peripheral blood, collected 28 days after the second AZD1222 dose. Receptors were obtained from an adult who received the AZD1222 COVID-19 vaccine.

This clone occurred a few times. V gene TRBV6-1 combines with J gene TRBJ2-7; TRBD2 aligns across 7 bases. The CDR3 totals 16 residues. Trimming took 0 bases from V and 3 from J; bases not matched to a gene: 8. Germline V gene lookup returns CDR1 MNHNS and CDR2 SASEGT. The CDR3 nucleotides read TGTGCCAGCAGTGAAGCCCCAGCGGGAATGGGCTACGAGCAGTACTTC. Protein: CASSEAPAGMGYEQYF.

This chain uses TRBV19 with TRBJ2-7; either TRBD1 or TRBD2 may supply D (6 bases each). Germline values: CDR1 LNHDA, CDR2 SQIVND (reference sequence). V lost 3 bases and J 2 bases, leaving 14 bases between the germline ends. This CDR3 spans 15 amino acids. Here the CDR3 DNA reads TGTGCCAGTAGTATGGAGGGGGGAACGGCCTACGAGCAGTACTTC. Protein: CASSMEGGTAYEQYF.

The chain combines TRBV29-1 with TRBJ2-3; no clear D gene. Germline values: CDR1 SQVTM, CDR2 ANQGSEA. CDR3 length equals 14 residues. V was pared by 7 bases and J by 2 bases, with 16 bases between. In DNA form, the CDR3 reads TGCAGCGCTTGTTCAAGATCGAACACAGATACGCAGTATTTT. Its translation is CSACSRSNTDTQYF.

CDR3 region: CASSPAITTDTQYF. The CDR3 coding sequence is TGTGCCAGCAGCCCAGCTATTACCACAGATACGCAGTATTTT. The V call is TRBV7-3, the J call TRBJ2-3; D not resolved. The V end was cut by 5 bases, the J end by 2 bases, with 11 bases between. The CDR3 contains 14 residues. Germline CDR1 reads SGHTA; CDR2 reads FQGTGA.

CDR3 in DNA: TGTGCCAGCAGCAGGGGGACAGGGGGCGTGTACGAGCAGTACTTC. It is translated as CASSRGTGGVYEQYF. The chain has TRBV9 and TRBJ2-7; 12 bases fit TRBD1. This CDR3 is built from 15 residues. CDR1 and CDR2 from the germline V gene are SGDLS and YYNGEE. J gave up 4 bases and V 4 bases, and 6 bases lay outside the gene matches.